The entry that follows covers one TCR beta chain sequence. This receptor's antigen is unknown. No base qualities exist here, and no much larger clone lies one base off it. Genomic DNA was isolated using the QIAamp DNA Blood Mini Kit and then sent out for immunoSEQ repertoire analysis. Multiplex PCR was used to amplify CDR3 regions from a standard amount of genomic DNA template. The PCR products underwent sequencing on an Illumina platform. Turning to the authors' computational methods: Alignment of sequences was done against a reference, and the V, D and J gene definitions came from IMGT. A nearest-neighbor clustering algorithm merged closely related sequences to remove PCR and sequencing errors. V, D and J usage in productive unique and total sequences was analyzed using ImmunoSEQ Analyzer tools and R version 3.6.1. This immuneACCESS table, as held by TCRdb, lists in-frame sequences with V and J called but not all clones. Of the missing ones, under half trace to an unresolved V gene in checked studies; the others have no known cause. From that table come the V and J calls and clone size; the DNA was used to work out D and trimming. For this sample there are about 3,900 clones; approximately 89% appear just once. Around 4% of the sample rests with the top ten.

V and J lose 5 bases and 4 bases, and a span of 13 bases separates them. The CDR3 has 14 amino acids, counting the end cysteine and phenylalanine. The CDR3 DNA has 42 bases and is translated from base 1. Reading the germline V gene (reference sequence) gives CDR1 SGHNT and CDR2 YYREEE. This entry comes from a study of immunodeficiency (dated by TCRdb to between 2018 and 2021). As for the study more broadly: To search for oligoclonality and VDJ recombination defects, the researchers carried out a repertoire analysis. Beyond this particular receptor, the publication reports: In the entropy comparisons of patients versus healthy controls, patients were shown as n=3 (open circles), and an effect on thymic development was only suggested as possible. Based on top-100 and total clonotype frequencies, severe oligoclonality showed up in patient CD8+ T cells, whereas patient CD4+ T cells did not show severe oligoclonality. V-J pairing and productive entropy in CD4+ T cells appeared similar in patients and controls.

CD3+CD4+ T cells were sorted from fresh PBMCs before TCR sequencing. Recombination connected TRBV5-4 to TRBJ2-1; no confident D gene assignment can be made. The source material was CD4+ T cells from blood. This receptor was identified in a human donor in good health. The DNA sequence follows: TGTGCCAGCAGACTTGGTTTGGGGTACAATGAGCAGTTCTTC. Its translation reads: CASRLGLGYNEQFF.